The 15 T cell receptor beta chains below come from one sample, sequenced in a study of T cell responses to AZD1222 COVID-19 vaccine. TCRdb's table, derived via immunoSEQ multiplex PCR, lists solely in-frame clones and lacks some. This sample has around 76,000 clones, with about 85% found just once. The sample was peripheral blood, taken on day 0 of AZD1222 vaccination. The receptors stem from an adult in good health.

V and J are TRBV5-1 and TRBJ1-6; 7 nucleotides align to TRBD1. V trimming: 0 bases; J trimming: 6 bases; junction bases outside the gene matches: 3. Germline-derived CDR1 and CDR2 are SGHRS and YFSETQ. This CDR3 region has 15 residues. Here the CDR3 reads CASSLEYRGNSPLHF. The DNA for the CDR3 is TGCGCCAGCAGCTTGGAGTACAGGGGTAATTCACCCCTCCACTTT.

CDR3 bases: TGTGCCAGCAGCGTAGGGGGACTCAGTGATCAGCCCCAGCATTTT. Amino acids: CASSVGGLSDQPQHF. The V and J genes are TRBV9 and TRBJ1-5; D perhaps matches TRBD1 (5 bases). The CDR3 runs to 15 residues. CDR1 and CDR2 from the germline V gene are SGDLS and YYNGEE. V shed 0 bases and J shed 5 bases, with 12 bases lying between them.

The chain carries TRBV7-3 and TRBJ2-1, with 8 bases identical to TRBD1. V lost 5 bases, J lost 4 bases, and 7 bases stayed unmatched. The CDR3 covers 15 residues. The germline gives CDR1 SGHTA, CDR2 FQGTGA. The CDR3 region is CASSPPGQVYNEQFF. The CDR3 DNA reads TGTGCCAGCAGCCCACCGGGACAGGTTTACAATGAGCAGTTCTTC.

This chain connects TRBV6-2 or TRBV6-3 to TRBJ2-6; D gene ambiguous. The CDR3 extends over 14 amino acids. Germline lookup yields CDR1 MNHEY and CDR2 SVGEGT. The V end was cut by 4 bases, the J end by 4 bases, with 8 bases between. The CDR3 protein is CASSLRFGANVLTF. DNA for the CDR3: TGTGCCAGCAGTTTAAGGTTCGGGGCCAACGTCCTGACTTTC.

The chain combines TRBV6-4 with TRBJ1-2, with a weak D call TRBD1 (5 bases). V gave up 10 bases and J gave up 4 bases, with 16 bases separating them. Germline V gives CDR1 MRHNA, CDR2 SNTAGT. The CDR3 is made up of 13 amino acids. CDR3 bases: TGTGCCACTCGGGGGGGATCCGGCTATGGCTACACCTTC. Amino acids: CATRGGSGYGYTF.

The chain couples TRBV7-3 to TRBJ2-2, with unresolved D. The CDR3 extends over 12 amino acids. The germline V and J ends were trimmed by 4 bases and 4 bases, with 4 bases remaining between them. Germline CDR1 SGHTA, CDR2 FQGTGA. As DNA, the CDR3 is TGTGCCAGCAGCTCAGCCACCGGGGAGCTGTTTTTT. This translates into CASSSATGELFF.

This clone turned up a few times. The chain links TRBV9 to TRBJ2-3, with 10 bases identical to TRBD2. The V segment lost 3 bases and the J segment 2 bases; nucleotides outside the gene matches: 3. CDR1 is SGDLS and CDR2 is YYNGEE in the germline V gene. The length of the CDR3 is 15 residues. The CDR3, as DNA: TGTGCCAGCAGCGCGACTAGCGGGTACACAGATACGCAGTATTTT. It specifies CASSATSGYTDTQYF.

This clone has more than one count but fewer than ten. The chain carries TRBV7-9 and TRBJ2-7; the D gene is possibly TRBD2 (6 bases). CDR3 length equals 15 residues. V lost 1 base to trimming and J lost 4 bases, with 14 bases between them. CDR1 and CDR2 from the germline V gene are SEHNR and FQNEAQ (reference sequence). This chain's CDR3 is CASSLVGGSGYEQYF. The CDR3 DNA sequence: TGTGCCAGCAGCTTAGTAGGAGGGTCCGGATACGAGCAGTACTTC.

CDR3 DNA: TGTGCCAGCAGTCGGGATCAGGATCAGCCCCAGCATTTT. The encoded protein is CASSRDQDQPQHF. J is TRBJ1-5 and V is TRBV2, with D hard to call. Per germline, CDR1 SNHLY and CDR2 FYNNEI. The V gene lost 5 bases and the J gene lost 5 bases, with 10 bases spanning the gap. CDR3 length: 13 amino acids.

V gene TRBV10-3 combines with J gene TRBJ2-5; maybe TRBD1 (6 bases). Germline-derived CDR1 and CDR2 are ENHRY and SYGVKD. Trimming stripped 5 bases from V and 5 bases from J, with 12 bases between. The CDR3 is made up of 13 amino acids. The CDR3 sequence is CAISYRVGETQYF. The CDR3 region has the DNA TGTGCCATCAGTTACAGGGTTGGGGAGACCCAGTACTTC.

The DNA for the CDR3 is TGTGCCAGCAGCTCTCAAGGGAACACTGAAGCTTTCTTT. Translation gives CASSSQGNTEAFF. The chain carries TRBV7-8 and TRBJ1-1, with D unclear. The germline V and J ends were trimmed by 4 bases and 1 base, with 7 bases remaining between them. The germline V gene encodes CDR1 SGHVS and CDR2 FQNEAQ. There are 13 residues in the CDR3.

CDR3 in amino acids: CASSSSGRANYGYTF. For the CDR3, the DNA is TGTGCCAGCAGCTCCTCAGGGCGAGCTAACTATGGCTACACCTTC. The rearrangement links TRBV7-9 to TRBJ1-2; D is perhaps TRBD1 (5 bases). The CDR3 is 15 amino acids. V was pared by 4 bases and J by 0 bases, with 12 bases between. Per the germline V gene, CDR1 is SEHNR and CDR2 is FQNEAQ (reference sequence).

The V gene is TRBV9, the J gene TRBJ2-1; TRBD1 aligns across 7 bases. The CDR3 is made up of 15 amino acids. Looked up from germline, CDR1 is SGDLS and CDR2 is YYNGEE. After removal of 3 bases from V and 4 bases from J, the junction contained 7 bases not matched to a gene. CDR3 residues: CASSASGTAYNEQFF. CDR3 bases: TGTGCCAGCAGCGCCTCCGGGACAGCGTACAATGAGCAGTTCTTC.

The V call is TRBV5-6, the J call TRBJ1-1; D gene ambiguous. Germline CDR1 reads SGHDT; CDR2 reads YYEEEE. The CDR3 is 13 amino acids. V lost 2 bases and J 5 bases, leaving 10 bases between the germline ends. The CDR3, as DNA: TGTGCCAGCAGCTTTCACGCGGGGACTGAAGCTTTCTTT. Protein sequence: CASSFHAGTEAFF.

The chain uses TRBV5-4 and TRBJ2-2; no definite D call. The V gene's germline CDR1 is SGHNT and CDR2 YYREEE (reference sequence). This CDR3 region has 12 residues. V lost 4 bases, J lost 6 bases, and 7 bases lay in between. CDR3 sequence (DNA): TGTGCCAGCAGCGCTAACGCCGGGGAGCTGTTTTTT. Translation: CASSANAGELFF.